What follows are 22 T cell receptor beta chains derived from one specimen sequenced in a study of T-cell reconstitution after alpha-beta-depleted transplantation in children. Preparation of the TCRbeta library involved a method that used unique molecular identifiers. TCRdb reanalysed the PCR reads using MiXCR and keeps one entry per CDR3 protein. The sample includes some 550,000 distinct CDR3 sequences, around 18% seen only once; the top ten take around 3.3%. The specimen was PBMCs from the stem cell graft donor, collected from the stem cell graft. All receptors derive from a human donor who donated a stem cell graft to a child with acute lymphoblastic leukemia.

This clonotype was detected only a few times. The V gene is TRBV6-1, the J gene TRBJ2-5, with TRBD2 matching 7 bases. V lost 7 bases, J lost 5 bases, and 16 bases stayed unmatched. Germline V lookup: CDR1 MNHNS, CDR2 SASEGT. The CDR3 totals 16 residues. CDR3 region: CASNPIVAGAGETQYF. Written as DNA, the CDR3 is TGTGCCAGCAACCCCATCGTGGCGGGAGCGGGTGAGACCCAGTACTTC.

This clonotype was recorded a few times. The chain couples TRBV29-1 to TRBJ1-1; D is possibly TRBD1 (6 bases). CDR3 length: 14 residues. Germline V gives CDR1 SQVTM, CDR2 ANQGSEA. The V end lost 3 bases, the J end lost 1 base, and 12 bases lay between the germline ends. CDR3 sequence (DNA): TGCAGCGTTGATGAGACAGGACCGAACACTGAAGCTTTCTTT. This translates into CSVDETGPNTEAFF.

The CDR3 sequence is CASSVAQETQYF. DNA for the CDR3: TGTGCCAGCAGCGTAGCACAAGAGACCCAGTACTTC. The chain joins TRBV9 to TRBJ2-5; D is unresolved. Germline values: CDR1 SGDLS, CDR2 YYNGEE. The germline V and J ends were trimmed by 0 bases and 2 bases, with 2 bases remaining between them. The CDR3 is 12 residues long.

Remarks on this clonotype: The junction does not match germline at one end; this may be a read error. This chain links TRBV29-1 with TRBJ1-2; TRBD1 agrees at 7 bases. This CDR3 spans 12 amino acids. Germline V gene lookup returns CDR1 SQVTM and CDR2 ANQGSEA. The CDR3 DNA reads as TGCAGCGCAATAGGGGAAGGGGACAGTACACACTTC. Amino acids: CSAIGEGDSTHF.

This clonotype was seen more than once but under ten times. The chain employs TRBV6-2 or TRBV6-3 and TRBJ2-7; 13 bases agree with TRBD2. Trimming at V came to 4 bases and at J to 4 bases, leaving 4 bases not matched to a gene. This CDR3 has 15 amino acids. Germline loops: CDR1 MNHEY, CDR2 SVGEGT. The CDR3 loop reads CASSFGTSGIYEQYF. CDR3 sequence (DNA): TGTGCCAGCAGTTTCGGGACTAGCGGGATTTACGAGCAGTACTTC.

The chain recombines TRBV12-3 or TRBV12-4 with TRBJ2-7, with D maybe TRBD1 (5 bases). The CDR3 runs to 14 residues. Trimming removed 6 bases from V and 5 bases from J, with 17 bases in between. The DNA for the CDR3 is TGTGCCAGCAGACCCTCTGCAGGGTTCCACGAGCAGTACTTC. Protein product: CASRPSAGFHEQYF.

There are a few counts of this clonotype. V gene TRBV5-1 combines with J gene TRBJ2-4; 8 bases fit TRBD1. The CDR3 runs to 16 residues. Germline V gives CDR1 SGHRS, CDR2 YFSETQ. The J segment lost 1 base and the V segment lost 3 bases, leaving 6 bases of the junction unmatched. CDR3 loop: CASSWARDRAKNIQYF. CDR3 nucleotides: TGCGCCAGCAGCTGGGCCCGGGACAGGGCCAAAAACATTCAGTACTTC.

V is TRBV27 and J is TRBJ2-7; D call uncertain. The CDR3 is 13 amino acids. The V gene lost 3 bases and the J gene lost 7 bases, with 13 bases spanning the gap. Germline V gene data show CDR1 as MNHEY and CDR2 as SMNVEV (reference sequence). CDR3 coding DNA: TGTGCCAGCAGTTTTACGGGCCGGGTTGAGCAGTACTTC. Translating gives CASSFTGRVEQYF.

V usage is TRBV19 and J usage is TRBJ2-1, with TRBD2 identical over 9 bases. The CDR3 extends over 15 amino acids. The V gene end was trimmed by 6 bases and the J gene end by 8 bases; junction bases not matched to a gene: 11. From germline, CDR1 is LNHDA and CDR2 SQIVND (reference sequence). CDR3 in amino acids: CASRSLSGRLHEQFF. The DNA for the CDR3 is TGTGCCAGTAGGAGCCTTAGCGGGAGACTTCATGAGCAGTTCTTC.

The V gene is TRBV5-1, the J gene TRBJ2-5, with D tentatively TRBD2 (5 bases). Germline V gene sequence: CDR1 SGHRS, CDR2 YFSETQ. Deletions cut 4 bases from V and 5 bases from J, with 15 bases between. The CDR3 length is 14 residues. The CDR3 nucleotides read TGCGCCAGCAGCCTGCCACCTAGAGGGGAGACCCAGTACTTC. Its protein is CASSLPPRGETQYF. Combining the CDR3 with reference TRBV5-1 and TRBJ2-5 gives the whole variable domain KAGVTQTPRYLIKTRGQQVTLSCSPISGHRSVSWYQQTPGQGLQFLFEYFSETQRNKGNFPGRFSGRQFSNSRSEMNVSTLELGDSALYLCASSLPPRGETQYFGPGTRLLVL.

The genes are TRBV11-3 and TRBJ2-1; tentative D call: TRBD2 (6 bases). Germline CDR1 is SGHNT and CDR2 is YENEEA. CDR3 length: 16 residues. V lost 1 base, J lost 9 bases, and 19 bases lay in between. The CDR3 region is CASSLGYAGRAGEQFF. The CDR3 nucleotides are TGTGCCAGCAGCTTAGGATATGCGGGGCGAGCCGGTGAGCAGTTCTTC. Variable domain in full (rest from reference TRBV11-3 and TRBJ2-1): EAGVVQSPRYKIIEKKQPVAFWCNPISGHNTLYWYLQNLGQGPELLIRYENEEAVDDSQLPKDRFSAERLKGVDSTLKIQPAELGDSAVYLCASSLGYAGRAGEQFFGPGTRLTVL.

This clonotype showed up just a few times. V and J are TRBV13 and TRBJ2-3; 12 bases map to TRBD2. The CDR3 contains 19 residues. From germline, CDR1 is PRHDT and CDR2 FYEKMQ (reference sequence). Trimming at V came to 5 bases and at J to 2 bases, leaving 14 bases not matched to a gene. CDR3 in DNA: TGTGCCAGCAGCCCTCCACTAGCGGGAGGAATCCCTATCACAGATACGCAGTATTTT. Protein sequence: CASSPPLAGGIPITDTQYF. The entire variable domain, with the rest obtained from reference TRBV13 and TRBJ2-3, is as follows: AAGVIQSPRHLIKEKRETATLKCYPIPRHDTVYWYQQGPGQDPQFLISFYEKMQSDKGSIPDRFSAQQFSDYHSELNMSSLELGDSALYFCASSPPLAGGIPITDTQYFGPGTRLTVL.

V and J are TRBV4-1 and TRBJ2-6; D may match TRBD1 or TRBD2 (5 bases each). Between the trimmed V and J ends, which lost 2 bases and 0 bases, there was a span of 11 bases. This CDR3 has 17 residues. CDR1 MGHRA and CDR2 YSYEKL come from the germline V gene. CDR3 sequence (DNA): TGCGCCAGCAGCCAACAGGGACGTATCTCTGGGGCCAACGTCCTGACTTTC. Translating it yields CASSQQGRISGANVLTF.

The V gene is TRBV5-1, the J gene TRBJ1-4; TRBD1 agrees at 10 bases. CDR1 is SGHRS, CDR2 YFSETQ, per germline. J lost 8 bases, V lost 0 bases, and 4 bases had no gene match. The CDR3 is 15 residues long. CDR3 bases: TGCGCCAGCAGCTTGGAGGGACAGGGGCGAGAAAAACTGTTTTTT. Its translation: CASSLEGQGREKLFF.

For the CDR3, the DNA is TGTGCCAGCAGCCTTAATAAGGGCACAGATACGCAGTATTTT. The encoded protein is CASSLNKGTDTQYF. The chain couples TRBV7-9 to TRBJ2-3, with D unclear. V was shortened by 5 bases and J by 1 base, with 10 bases between the two germline ends. The CDR3 spans 14 residues. Germline CDR1 SEHNR, CDR2 FQNEAQ (reference sequence). Full variable domain (missing parts from reference TRBV7-9 and TRBJ2-3): DTGVSQNPRHKITKRGQNVTFRCDPISEHNRLYWYRQTLGQGPEFLTYFQNEAQLEKSRLLSDRFSAERPKGSFSTLEIQRTEQGDSAMYLCASSLNKGTDTQYFGPGTRLTVL.

In this sample, this clonotype turned up a few times. The rearrangement uses TRBV5-1 and TRBJ1-3; D remains unclear. With 0 bases removed from V and 1 base from J, the gap between germline ends came to 5 bases. This CDR3 has 14 amino acids. Germline CDR1 and CDR2: SGHRS and YFSETQ. The CDR3 spells CASSLEASGNTIYF. The CDR3 coding sequence is TGCGCCAGCAGCTTGGAGGCTTCTGGAAACACCATATATTTT.

This chain links TRBV29-1 with TRBJ2-1; tentatively, D is TRBD1 (5 bases). Trimming pared 3 bases from V and 2 bases from J, leaving 5 bases between. CDR3 length: 12 amino acids. Germline V gives CDR1 SQVTM, CDR2 ANQGSEA. CDR3 protein: CSVEGPYNEQFF. The CDR3 DNA sequence: TGCAGCGTTGAGGGGCCCTACAATGAGCAGTTCTTC.

V gene TRBV29-1 combines with J gene TRBJ2-3; D possibly corresponds to TRBD1 (5 bases). The CDR3 is made up of 17 amino acids. Between the trimmed V and J ends, which lost 0 bases and 0 bases, there was a span of 16 bases. CDR1 SQVTM and CDR2 ANQGSEA come from the germline V gene. CDR3 amino acids: CSVEDGADRRSTDTQYF. The CDR3 DNA reads TGCAGCGTTGAAGATGGGGCCGACCGCCGTAGCACAGATACGCAGTATTTT.

A few counts support this clonotype. This chain joins TRBV4-1 and TRBJ2-3; D assignment may be TRBD1 or TRBD2 (5 bases each). The length of the CDR3 is 17 residues. Trimming removed 3 bases at V and 0 bases at J, with 16 bases between. CDR1 is MGHRA, CDR2 YSYEKL, per germline. The CDR3 sequence: CASSQTPGTASTDTQYF. CDR3 DNA sequence: TGCGCCAGCAGCCAGACACCCGGGACGGCTAGCACAGATACGCAGTATTTT.

This clonotype was counted only a few times. The chain is built from TRBV12-3 or TRBV12-4 and TRBJ1-2; maybe TRBD1 (5 bases). CDR3 length equals 15 residues. Trimming left V 3 bases short and J 2 bases short, with 13 bases between. The CDR3 DNA follows: TGTGCCAGCAGTTTCGGGGCCCCCCCAAACTATGGCTACACCTTC. This translates into CASSFGAPPNYGYTF.

The rearrangement joins TRBV20-1 to TRBJ2-7; the D gene is possibly TRBD2 (6 bases). Germline V CDR1 and CDR2: DFQATT, SNEGSKA (reference sequence). V was clipped by 5 bases and J by 6 bases, with 20 bases between them. The CDR3 consists of 14 residues. As DNA, the CDR3 is TGCAGTGCTCCGGACCCGCCGGGAGCTCTCGAGCAGTACTTC. Its translation: CSAPDPPGALEQYF.

The gene calls are TRBV2 and TRBJ1-2, with 8 bases lining up with TRBD1. J gave up 6 bases and V 7 bases, and 7 bases lay outside the gene matches. The germline gives CDR1 SNHLY, CDR2 FYNNEI. The CDR3 covers 13 residues. CDR3 amino acids: CASKWTGLNGYTF. The CDR3 DNA reads as TGTGCCAGCAAATGGACAGGGCTGAATGGCTACACCTTC. Looking up the rest from reference TRBV2 and TRBJ1-2 gives the full variable domain: EPEVTQTPSHQVTQMGQEVILRCVPISNHLYFYWYRQILGQKVEFLVSFYNNEISEKSEIFDDQFSVERPDGSNFTLKIRSTKLEDSAMYFCASKWTGLNGYTFGSGTRLTVV.